This T cell receptor beta chain was observed in a study of beta chain features in type 1 diabetes. Broader study findings: The naive, central memory and Treg TCRB repertoires showed an apparent similarity that was greater among patients than among healthy donors. Researchers caution that PCR might favor shorter templates, equally among patients and controls.

Investigators reverse transcribed all isolated RNA, so they sequenced expressed TCRB transcripts. The table came from immunoSEQ multiplex PCR; TCRdb's copy has only in-frame clones and leaves some out. The sample has about 320,000 clones, 13% to 15% seen once. This CDR3 is 16 amino acids long. Germline V gives CDR1 SGHAT, CDR2 FQDESV (reference sequence). J was trimmed by 3 bases and V by 2 bases; bases with no gene match: 5. A note on this clone: Its antigen is unidentified.

What was sequenced was central memory CD4+ T cells from blood. This chain connects TRBV11-1 to TRBJ2-3; 10 nucleotides match TRBD2. This clonotype was sampled from a man aged 25 to 40 in good health. The CDR3 here is CASSLIPSGRTDTQYF. The CDR3 nucleotides read TGTGCCAGCAGCTTAATCCCTAGCGGGAGAACAGATACGCAGTATTTT.